This entry describes one TCR beta chain. In the study's own analysis: From reference gene primer amplification, estimates of nucleated cell counts were derived. TCRdb keeps only in-frame clones here, not all; method: immunoSEQ multiplex PCR. V and J calls and clone size come straight from that table; D and trimming were deduced from the DNA. The table records about 140,000 clones, roughly 80% of them present only once. The entry originates in a study of blood T cell repertoires in COVID-19. The wider study: The origin of the acute and convalescent COVID-19 samples was the United States, Italy and Spain. PBMCs, B-cell-depleted T cells, or T cells were the source of the cDNA or gDNA that made up the material.

This CDR3 contains 15 residues. Germline CDR1 is MNHEY and CDR2 is SVGEGT. V was pared by 4 bases and J by 9 bases, with 11 bases of the junction left unmatched. The origin of this receptor is a woman in her 50s with active or convalescent COVID-19. The sequenced sample consisted of peripheral blood. The genes are TRBV6-2 or TRBV6-3 and TRBJ2-7; the match to TRBD2 covers 11 bases. CDR3 loop: CASSSQTSGVASQYF. The CDR3 DNA sequence: TGTGCCAGCAGTTCTCAGACTAGCGGGGTGGCGTCGCAGTACTTC.